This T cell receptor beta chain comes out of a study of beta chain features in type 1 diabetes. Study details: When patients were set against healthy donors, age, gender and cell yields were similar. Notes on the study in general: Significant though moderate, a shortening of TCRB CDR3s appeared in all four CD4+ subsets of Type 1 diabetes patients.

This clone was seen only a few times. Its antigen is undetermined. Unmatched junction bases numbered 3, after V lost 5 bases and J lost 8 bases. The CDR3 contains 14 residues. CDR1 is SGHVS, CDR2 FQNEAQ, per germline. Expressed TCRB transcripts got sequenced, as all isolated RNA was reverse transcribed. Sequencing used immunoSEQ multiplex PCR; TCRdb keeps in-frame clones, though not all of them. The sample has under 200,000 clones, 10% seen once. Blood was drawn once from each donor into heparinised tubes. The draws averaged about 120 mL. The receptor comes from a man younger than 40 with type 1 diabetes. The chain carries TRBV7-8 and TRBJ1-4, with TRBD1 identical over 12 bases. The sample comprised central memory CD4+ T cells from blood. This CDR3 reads CASSRDRGLEKLFF. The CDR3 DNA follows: TGTGCCAGCAGCCGGGACAGGGGGCTAGAAAAACTGTTTTTT. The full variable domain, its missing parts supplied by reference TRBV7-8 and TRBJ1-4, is GAGVSQSPRYKVAKRGQDVALRCDPISGHVSLFWYQQALGQGPEFLTYFQNEAQLDKSGLPSDRFFAERPEGSVSTLKIQRTQQEDSAVYLCASSRDRGLEKLFFGSGTQLSVL.